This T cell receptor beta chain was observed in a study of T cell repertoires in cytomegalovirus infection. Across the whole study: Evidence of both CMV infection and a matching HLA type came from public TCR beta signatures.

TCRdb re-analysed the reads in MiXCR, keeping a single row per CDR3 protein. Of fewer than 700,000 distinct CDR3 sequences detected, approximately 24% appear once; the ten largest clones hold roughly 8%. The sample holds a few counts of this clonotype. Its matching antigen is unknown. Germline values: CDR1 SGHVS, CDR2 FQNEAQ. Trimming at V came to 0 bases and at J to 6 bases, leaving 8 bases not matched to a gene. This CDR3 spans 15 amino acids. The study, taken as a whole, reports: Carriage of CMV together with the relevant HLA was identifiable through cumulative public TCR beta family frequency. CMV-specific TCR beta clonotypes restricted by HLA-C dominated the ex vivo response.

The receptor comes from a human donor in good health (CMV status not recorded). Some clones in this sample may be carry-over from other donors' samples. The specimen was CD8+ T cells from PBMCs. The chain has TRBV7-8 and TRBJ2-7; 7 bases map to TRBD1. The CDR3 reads CASSLARGRPGEQYF. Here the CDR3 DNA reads TGTGCCAGCAGCTTAGCAAGGGGGCGCCCCGGCGAGCAGTACTTC.